This TCR beta chain derives from a study of tumor and adjacent non-tumor tissue in lung cancer. The library came from three nested PCR rounds adapted from ARM-PCR protocols. Each CDR3 protein gets one entry after TCRdb re-called the multiplex PCR reads with MiXCR. The sample has 85,000 to 100,000 distinct CDR3 sequences, around 64% seen once; the top ten hold around 17%. The template was RNA from unsorted bulk tissue. The sequenced sample was lung tumor tissue. The sequence came from a man between 60 and 75 years old with non-small cell lung cancer.

The chain's CDR3 is CASRPTGHSNQLQHF. CDR3 bases: TGTGCCAGCAGACCAACAGGGCATAGCAATCAACTCCAGCATTTT. V is TRBV6-2 or TRBV6-3 and J is TRBJ1-5; possibly TRBD1 for D (6 bases). Germline-derived CDR1 and CDR2 are MNHEY and SVGEGT. This CDR3 is 15 amino acids long. The V and J ends lost 6 bases and 12 bases respectively, with 24 bases between them.